Listed below are T cell receptor beta chains from one sample, sequenced in a study of cytomegalovirus exposure and HLA in healthy donors. The assay was immunoSEQ multiplex PCR, and TCRdb's table has in-frame clones only and misses some. The sample lists more than 90,000 clones; about two thirds were seen once. The sample comprised PBMCs. The receptors here all came from a boy younger than 18 in good health and CMV-seropositive. Each CDR3 is given with its conserved first and last residue. D genes are given only for firm matches. Not all rows give a size; the values are once, few, many and, for expanded clones, a class.

clone_size j_call d_call cdr3_length v_call cdr3_aa cdr3_nt
few TRBJ1-1 NA 14 TRBV5-1 CASSSPPRVTEAFF TGCGCCAGCAGCTCTCCCCCCAGGGTGACTGAAGCTTTCTTT
once TRBJ2-7 TRBD1 14 TRBV18 CASSPPTGFGEQYF TGTGCCAGCTCACCACCGACAGGGTTCGGCGAGCAGTACTTC
NA TRBJ2-5 NA 11 TRBV29-1 CSVGEAETQYF TGCAGCGTTGGAGAAGCAGAGACCCAGTACTTC
NA TRBJ2-3 TRBD1 18 TRBV27 CASSPKKQGIDSTDTQYF TGTGCCAGCAGTCCTAAAAAACAGGGGATTGATAGCACAGATACGCAGTATTTT
few TRBJ1-5 NA 15 TRBV25-1 CASSESAQGDQPQHF TGTGCCAGCAGTGAGTCTGCACAGGGCGATCAGCCCCAGCATTTT
NA TRBJ1-1 NA 16 TRBV6-6 CASSRDRQQLNTEAFF TGTGCCAGCAGCCGCGACAGGCAACAACTTAACACTGAAGCTTTCTTT
NA TRBJ2-3 TRBD2 15 TRBV15 CATSGPSGGSNTQYF TGTGCCACCAGCGGCCCTAGCGGGGGGTCTAATACGCAGTATTTT
NA TRBJ1-2 NA 13 TRBV27 CASSFRGTYGYPF TGTGCCAGCAGTTTTCGGGGGACCTATGGCTACCCCTTC
NA TRBJ1-3 NA 16 TRBV18 CASSRRTVSSGNTIYF TGTGCCAGCTCACGGAGGACCGTGAGCTCTGGAAACACCATATATTTT
NA TRBJ2-1 NA 13 TRBV7-3 CASSLTTYNEQFF TGTGCCAGCAGCTTAACTACCTACAATGAGCAGTTCTTC
NA TRBJ2-5 NA 14 TRBV5-1 CASSWGDSSETQYF TGCGCCAGCAGCTGGGGGGACAGTTCAGAGACCCAGTACTTC
few TRBJ1-1 NA 16 TRBV6-5 CASSYSSGRMNTEAFF TGTGCCAGCAGTTACTCGAGCGGACGGATGAACACTGAAGCTTTCTTT
NA TRBJ2-1 TRBD2 16 TRBV30 CAWSRWTSGSYNEQFF TGTGCCTGGAGTAGATGGACTAGCGGGAGCTACAATGAGCAGTTCTTC
once TRBJ1-5 NA 18 TRBV27 CASSPNVVSRGGDQPQNF TGTGCCAGCAGTCCCAACGTTGTCAGTAGGGGAGGGGATCAGCCCCAGAATTTT
few TRBJ2-3 NA 13 TRBV5-4 CASRIIQKDTQYF TGTGCCAGCAGGATAATACAGAAAGATACGCAGTATTTT
few TRBJ2-7 TRBD2 16 TRBV6-5 CASSYSRTSGVGEQYF TGTGCCAGCAGTTACTCGAGGACTAGCGGGGTGGGCGAGCAGTACTTC
NA TRBJ2-7 NA 16 TRBV7-9 CASSLLRGRSSYEQYF TGTGCCAGCAGTTTACTACGGGGAAGGAGCTCCTACGAGCAGTACTTC
NA TRBJ1-2 NA 13 TRBV6-1 CAARGQKSYGYTF TGTGCCGCCCGTGGGCAGAAAAGCTATGGCTACACCTTC
once TRBJ1-1 NA 15 TRBV6-5 CASLRGRGVNTEAFF TGTGCCAGCCTCAGGGGACGGGGGGTGAACACTGAAGCTTTCTTT
NA TRBJ1-5 NA 14 TRBV11-2 CASSLSDINQPQHF TGTGCCAGCAGCTTATCAGACATTAATCAGCCCCAGCATTTT
few TRBJ2-2 TRBD1 15 TRBV19 CASSITGVNTGELFF TGTGCCAGTAGTATCACAGGGGTGAACACCGGGGAGCTGTTTTTT
NA TRBJ1-2 TRBD1 15 TRBV6-6 CASSPWTGDNYGYTF TGTGCCAGCAGTCCTTGGACAGGGGATAACTATGGCTACACCTTC
NA TRBJ2-1 NA 17 TRBV7-2 CASSLAYLGGTYNEQFF TGTGCCAGCAGCTTAGCGTATCTGGGAGGAACCTACAATGAGCAGTTCTTC
NA TRBJ1-6 TRBD1 15 TRBV2 CASDTGTDDNSPLHF TGTGCCAGCGACACCGGGACAGACGATAATTCACCCCTCCACTTT
once TRBJ2-1 TRBD2 19 TRBV7-9 CASSLGSSGGPSSYNEQFF TGTGCCAGCAGCTTAGGGTCCAGCGGGGGCCCTAGCTCCTACAATGAGCAGTTCTTC
once TRBJ1-4 NA 13 TRBV19 CASSVRISEKLFF TGTGCCAGTAGTGTGCGGATAAGCGAAAAACTGTTTTTT
once TRBJ2-1 TRBD2 15 TRBV5-1 CASSFGLAGYNEQFF TGCGCCAGCAGCTTTGGACTAGCGGGATACAATGAGCAGTTCTTC
NA TRBJ1-1 NA 15 TRBV5-1 CASSLGSGVRTEAFF TGCGCCAGCAGCTTGGGGTCAGGGGTTCGCACTGAAGCTTTCTTT
few TRBJ2-3 NA 19 TRBV7-9 CASSRNGGTRQGLTDTQYF TGTGCCAGCAGCCGAAACGGAGGGACTCGACAGGGCCTGACAGATACGCAGTATTTT
NA TRBJ2-7 NA 11 TRBV5-6 CASSLYYEQYF TGTGCCAGCAGCTTGTACTACGAGCAGTACTTC
NA TRBJ1-1 NA 14 TRBV18 CASSPQRGGTEAFF TGTGCCAGCTCACCACAAAGGGGAGGAACTGAAGCTTTCTTT
NA TRBJ2-3 TRBD1 14 TRBV6-1 CASRTGEITDTQYF TGTGCCAGCAGGACAGGGGAGATCACAGATACGCAGTATTTT
NA TRBJ1-4 TRBD1 15 TRBV5-1 CASGQGLATNEKLFF TGCGCCAGCGGACAGGGCCTAGCAACTAATGAAAAACTGTTTTTT
NA TRBJ1-2 TRBD1 15 TRBV5-1 CASSPTRTGGGGYPF TGCGCCAGCAGCCCCACACGGACAGGGGGAGGAGGCTACCCCTTC
once TRBJ1-6 TRBD1 18 TRBV5-1 CASSLGGTGAPGASPLHF TGCGCCAGCAGCTTGGGTGGGACAGGGGCCCCCGGTGCCTCACCCCTCCACTTT
NA TRBJ1-4 NA 16 TRBV6-1 CASSDVSGVMYEKLFF TGTGCCAGCAGTGATGTCTCGGGGGTTATGTATGAAAAACTGTTTTTT
few TRBJ2-7 NA 14 TRBV9 CASSTTGGPTHQYF TGTGCCAGCAGCACTACAGGCGGCCCTACCCATCAGTACTTC
NA TRBJ2-7 TRBD1 15 TRBV7-9 CASSRYRTGVYEQYF TGTGCCAGCAGCCGATATAGGACAGGGGTATACGAGCAGTACTTC
NA TRBJ1-2 NA 13 TRBV4-3 CASSSDSYYGYTF TGCGCCAGCAGCTCCGACAGCTACTATGGCTACACCTTC
NA TRBJ1-1 NA 13 TRBV7-9 CASSPRQFTEAFF TGTGCCAGCAGCCCAAGACAGTTCACTGAAGCTTTCTTT
NA TRBJ2-7 TRBD1 14 TRBV7-2 CASSRTGGVYEQYF TGTGCCAGCAGTAGGACAGGGGGCGTCTACGAGCAGTACTTC
NA TRBJ1-1 TRBD1 14 TRBV7-2 CASSPTPGGTEAFF TGTGCCAGCAGCCCAACCCCAGGGGGCACTGAAGCTTTCTTT
NA TRBJ1-2 TRBD1 15 TRBV7-9 CASSLGAAGGYGYTF TGTGCCAGCAGCTTAGGGGCAGCAGGGGGCTATGGCTACACCTTC
few TRBJ1-2 TRBD1 15 TRBV9 CASSQSGGPFYGYTF TGTGCCAGCAGCCAATCAGGGGGCCCCTTCTATGGCTACACCTTC
once TRBJ1-1 NA 11 TRBV30 CAWSVSREAFF TGTGCCTGGAGTGTATCGCGTGAAGCTTTCTTT
few TRBJ2-7 NA 13 TRBV19 CASSWQGSYEQYF TGTGCCAGTAGTTGGCAGGGGAGCTACGAGCAGTACTTC
NA TRBJ1-1 NA 15 TRBV19 CASTPTGGASAEAFF TGTGCCAGTACCCCTACGGGGGGCGCGTCTGCTGAAGCTTTCTTT
NA TRBJ2-6 NA 16 TRBV7-2 CASSSTVSSGANVLTF TGTGCCAGCAGCTCCACAGTTAGCTCTGGGGCCAACGTCCTGACTTTC
NA TRBJ2-1 TRBD1 12 TRBV2 CASSEDRGRKFF TGTGCCAGCAGTGAAGACAGGGGGCGGAAGTTCTTC
NA TRBJ1-2 NA 16 TRBV4-1 CASSQEVWTQNYGYTF TGCGCCAGCAGCCAAGAGGTTTGGACACAGAACTATGGCTACACCTTC
NA TRBJ2-4 NA 15 TRBV30 CAWSVKGVSKDIQYF TGTGCCTGGAGTGTGAAAGGGGTTTCCAAAGACATTCAGTACTTC